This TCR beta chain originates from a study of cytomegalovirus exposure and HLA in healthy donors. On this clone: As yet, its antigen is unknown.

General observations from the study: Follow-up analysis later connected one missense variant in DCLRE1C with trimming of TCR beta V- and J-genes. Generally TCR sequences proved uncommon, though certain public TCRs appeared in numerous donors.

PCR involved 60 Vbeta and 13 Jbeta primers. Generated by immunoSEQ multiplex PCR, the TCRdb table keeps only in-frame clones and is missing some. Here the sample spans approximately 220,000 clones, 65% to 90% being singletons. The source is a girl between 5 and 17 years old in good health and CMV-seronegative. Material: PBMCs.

The chain's CDR3 is CASSRNTEAFF. As DNA, the CDR3 is TGTGCCAGCAGCCGGAACACTGAAGCTTTCTTT. The J gene is TRBJ1-1, the V gene TRBV11-2; D is unresolved. Germline V lookup: CDR1 SGHAT, CDR2 FQNNGV. Trimming removed 5 bases at V and 1 base at J, with 2 bases between. The CDR3 covers 11 residues.